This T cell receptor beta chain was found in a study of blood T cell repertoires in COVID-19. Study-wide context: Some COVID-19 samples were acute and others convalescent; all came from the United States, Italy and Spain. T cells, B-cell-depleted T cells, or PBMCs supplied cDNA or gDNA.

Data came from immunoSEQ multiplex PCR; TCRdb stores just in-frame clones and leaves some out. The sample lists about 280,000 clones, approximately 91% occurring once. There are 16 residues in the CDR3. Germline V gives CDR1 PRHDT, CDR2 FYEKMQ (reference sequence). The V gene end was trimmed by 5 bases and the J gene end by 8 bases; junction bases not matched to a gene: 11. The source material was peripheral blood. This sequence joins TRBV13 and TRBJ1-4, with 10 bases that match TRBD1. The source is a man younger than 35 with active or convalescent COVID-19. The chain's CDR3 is CASSLGRQGAEEKLFF. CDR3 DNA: TGTGCCAGCAGCCTCGGAAGACAGGGGGCGGAGGAAAAACTGTTTTTT.